Following are 9 T cell receptor beta chains from one sample sequenced in a study of T cell repertoires in cytomegalovirus infection. One entry per CDR3 protein results from TCRdb running MiXCR on the reads. The sample contains over 200,000 distinct CDR3 sequences, roughly an eighth of which appear only once. The sequenced sample consisted of PBMCs. The receptors come from a human donor in good health (CMV status not recorded). Some clones in this sample may be carry-over from other donors' samples.

The chain is built from TRBV5-1 and TRBJ1-3; D not resolved. CDR3 length equals 17 residues. Trimming removed 0 bases at V and 0 bases at J, with 13 bases between. Germline CDR1 is SGHRS and CDR2 is YFSETQ. The CDR3 is CASSLDGRPFSGNTIYF. CDR3 DNA: TGCGCCAGCAGCTTGGACGGCAGACCTTTCTCTGGAAACACCATATATTTT.

V and J are TRBV19 and TRBJ2-2, with TRBD1 identical over 11 bases. CDR1 is LNHDA and CDR2 is SQIVND in the germline V gene (reference sequence). The CDR3 extends over 16 amino acids. V lost 4 bases, J lost 6 bases, and 7 bases stayed unmatched. For the CDR3, the DNA is TGTGCCAGTAGTAGGGGACCGGACAGGGGGCCCGGGGAGCTGTTTTTT. It encodes CASSRGPDRGPGELFF. Full variable domain (missing parts from reference TRBV19 and TRBJ2-2): DGGITQSPKYLFRKEGQNVTLSCEQNLNHDAMYWYRQDPGQGLRLIYYSQIVNDFQKGDIAEGYSVSREKKESFPLTVTSAQKNPTAFYLCASSRGPDRGPGELFFGEGSRLTVL.

This clonotype was recorded at least ten times. In nucleotides, the CDR3 is TGTGCCAGCAGCCAGGGGTCTGGCGGGGGGACCTACGAGCAGTACTTC. Protein: CASSQGSGGGTYEQYF. This chain uses TRBV28 with TRBJ2-7; 8 bases are a match to TRBD2. V gave up 6 bases and J gave up 2 bases; unmatched junction bases: 12. The germline V gene encodes CDR1 MDHEN and CDR2 SYDVKM. The CDR3 is 16 amino acids.

This sequence joins TRBV9 and TRBJ2-7, with D possibly being TRBD2 (6 bases). Germline V gene sequence: CDR1 SGDLS, CDR2 YYNGEE. V was trimmed by 4 bases and J by 6 bases, leaving 23 bases between them. The CDR3 loop spans 16 amino acids. The CDR3 DNA reads TGTGCCAGCAGCCCCCGAGCTAGCAGGAGGGCCGTCGAGCAGTACTTC. Encoded protein: CASSPRASRRAVEQYF.

The chain recombines TRBV7-9 with TRBJ1-5; D remains ambiguous. Germline CDR1 is SEHNR and CDR2 is FQNEAQ (reference sequence). The V end lost 5 bases, the J end lost 2 bases, and 10 bases lay between the germline ends. There are 14 residues in the CDR3. In nucleotides, the CDR3 is TGTGCCAGCAGCCCTACCGGGCGCAATCAGCCCCAGCATTTT. It is translated as CASSPTGRNQPQHF.

This clonotype has more than one count but fewer than ten. The CDR3 here is CASRAWITGSPLHF. CDR3 coding DNA: TGTGCCAGCCGAGCCTGGATAACGGGTTCACCCCTCCACTTT. This chain connects TRBV27 to TRBJ1-6, with D unclear. The CDR3 loop spans 14 amino acids. Germline loops: CDR1 MNHEY, CDR2 SMNVEV (reference sequence). V gave up 8 bases and J gave up 9 bases, with 17 bases separating them.

This clonotype was detected ten times or more. The V gene is TRBV7-6, the J gene TRBJ2-7, with TRBD2 matching over 9 bases. V lost 3 bases and J lost 7; bases outside the gene matches: 7. This CDR3 has 14 residues. Germline-derived CDR1 and CDR2 are SGHVS and FNYEAQ. The CDR3 bases are TGTGCCAGCAGCTTCGGGTCTAGCGGGGTAGAGCAGTACTTC. Its translation is CASSFGSSGVEQYF.

This clonotype was counted ten times or more. In DNA form, the CDR3 reads TGTGCCAGCAGCTTAGTGGGGACAGGGACCTACGAGCAGTACTTC. Translation: CASSLVGTGTYEQYF. The rearrangement links TRBV7-9 to TRBJ2-7; 9 positions match TRBD1. Germline assignment: CDR1 SEHNR and CDR2 FQNEAQ (reference sequence). V trimming: 1 base; J trimming: 2 bases; junction bases outside the gene matches: 3. CDR3 size: 15 residues.

This clonotype was found a few times. V and J are TRBV28 and TRBJ2-1, with 9 bases identical to TRBD2. This CDR3 is built from 16 residues. V dropped 3 bases and J dropped 9; count of bases not matched to a gene: 12. Germline CDR1 is MDHEN and CDR2 is SYDVKM. CDR3 in DNA: TGTGCCAGCAGTTTCCGGGGGGGCGGGAGGGCCGCTGAGCAGTTCTTC. Translating gives CASSFRGGGRAAEQFF.